The present T cell receptor beta chain was sequenced within a study of shared clonotypes between healthy human individuals. TCRdb's table, derived via immunoSEQ multiplex PCR, lists solely in-frame clones and lacks some. The table includes about 2.4 million clones, over 85% detected once. J lost 0 bases, V lost 4 bases, and 6 bases had no gene match. The germline CDR1 and CDR2 sequences are SGHDT and YYEEEE. CDR3 length: 16 amino acids. The sample taken for sequencing was naive CD4+ T cells sorted from blood. Noted subset: CD45RA+ positively selected. V and J are TRBV5-6 and TRBJ2-1; 8 bases fit TRBD1. The sequence was collected from a young man in good health. CDR3 region: CASSPGTGRSYNEQFF. The CDR3 nucleotides read TGTGCCAGCAGCCCCGGGACAGGTCGCTCCTACAATGAGCAGTTCTTC.